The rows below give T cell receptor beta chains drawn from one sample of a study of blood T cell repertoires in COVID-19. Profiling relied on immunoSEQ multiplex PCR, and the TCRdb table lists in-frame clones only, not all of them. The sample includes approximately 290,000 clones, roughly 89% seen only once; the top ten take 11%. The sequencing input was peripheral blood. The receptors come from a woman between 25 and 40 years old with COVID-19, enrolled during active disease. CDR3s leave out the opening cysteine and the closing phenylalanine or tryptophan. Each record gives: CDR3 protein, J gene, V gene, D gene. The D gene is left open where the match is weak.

ASSQGGQGGEKLF,TRBJ1-4,TRBV4-1,-
ASSVASGGAYEQY,TRBJ2-7,TRBV9,TRBD2
ASGTGTGENIQY,TRBJ2-4,TRBV5-4,TRBD1
ASSLSEGRGDRGYT,TRBJ1-2,TRBV5-1,-
ASSISPDTEAF,TRBJ1-1,TRBV19,-
ASGAHSGNTIY,TRBJ1-3,TRBV6-5,-
ASSSGQPGYGYT,TRBJ1-2,TRBV7-9,TRBD1
ASSPQFGASQETQY,TRBJ2-5,TRBV18,-
ASYPGQTSGNTIY,TRBJ1-3,TRBV19,TRBD1
ASSLDRGAGYT,TRBJ1-2,TRBV7-9,TRBD1
ASSQEQRVEQF,TRBJ2-1,TRBV3-1/TRBV3-2,-
GALSYNEQF,TRBJ2-1,TRBV20-1,-
ASSFPTGQPNEKLF,TRBJ1-4,TRBV7-9,TRBD1
ASSVDRGWSPLH,TRBJ1-6,TRBV6-5,TRBD1
ASSLGLPDTQY,TRBJ2-3,TRBV5-1,-
ASSLAGSLTDTQY,TRBJ2-3,TRBV6-5,TRBD2
ASRSLGDTEAF,TRBJ1-1,TRBV5-1,-
ASSLDRGPNTEAF,TRBJ1-1,TRBV5-5,TRBD1
ASSHGGLAGGHSYNEQF,TRBJ2-1,TRBV6-2/TRBV6-3,TRBD2
ASSVFRDGTDTQY,TRBJ2-3,TRBV9,-
AISLASGGSSYNEQF,TRBJ2-1,TRBV10-3,TRBD2
ATSSGFPVNEQF,TRBJ2-1,TRBV27,-